The 4 T cell receptor beta chains below were found in one sample sequenced in a study of regulatory T cells in long-lasting Graves disease. Time point reported: persistent/refractory GD, antithyroid drugs over 5 years with positive TRAb. Construction of the TCR library relied on RNA isolated from PBMCs. Construction of the TCR beta libraries employed iRepertoire HTBI primers in conjunction with Arm-PCR of CDR3 regions. TCRdb re-analysed the multiplex PCR reads in MiXCR, keeping a single row per CDR3 protein. The sample holds approximately 400,000 distinct CDR3 sequences, approximately 25% seen once. The sequencing used peripheral blood mononuclear cells (PBMCs), collected when the disease was refractory, from a patient treated with antithyroid drugs. These receptors all come from a woman in her forties with Graves disease.

The chain links TRBV28 to TRBJ1-5; D is uncertain. This CDR3 comprises 13 residues. V was pared by 3 bases and J by 6 bases, with 9 bases between. Germline V gene data show CDR1 as MDHEN and CDR2 as SYDVKM. The CDR3 DNA reads TGTGCCAGCAGTTTGGTAATACGTCAGCCCCAGCATTTT. Its protein product is CASSLVIRQPQHF.

This clonotype appeared once. The V and J genes are TRBV20-1 and TRBJ2-5; 11 bases fit TRBD1. Germline lookup yields CDR1 DFQATT and CDR2 SNEGSKA (reference sequence). V was pared by 5 bases and J by 3 bases, with 2 bases of the junction left unmatched. This CDR3 has 13 residues. The CDR3 sequence: CSAGQGAEETQYF. The CDR3 coding sequence is TGCAGTGCTGGACAGGGGGCCGAAGAGACCCAGTACTTC.

This chain joins TRBV28 and TRBJ2-7; D possibly uses TRBD1 or TRBD2 (5 bases each). Germline CDR1 MDHEN, CDR2 SYDVKM. Trimming stripped 8 bases from V and 4 bases from J, with 12 bases between. The CDR3 consists of 12 residues. This CDR3 reads CASGTPKYEQYF. CDR3 sequence (DNA): TGTGCCAGCGGGACGCCAAAGTACGAGCAGTACTTC. Drawing the rest from reference TRBV28 and TRBJ2-7, the complete variable domain is DVKVTQSSRYLVKRTGEKVFLECVQDMDHENMFWYRQDPGLGLRLIYFSYDVKMKEKGDIPEGYSVSREKKERFSLILESASTNQTSMYLCASGTPKYEQYFGPGTRLTVT.

Ten or more counts support this clonotype. The V call is TRBV28, the J call TRBJ1-1; D is unresolved. The germline V gene has CDR1 MDHEN and CDR2 SYDVKM. CDR3 length: 15 residues. V lost 3 bases and J lost 1, with 12 bases in between. The CDR3 coding sequence is TGTGCCAGCAGTTTGAGACCTATAGCGAACACTGAAGCTTTCTTT. Protein sequence: CASSLRPIANTEAFF.